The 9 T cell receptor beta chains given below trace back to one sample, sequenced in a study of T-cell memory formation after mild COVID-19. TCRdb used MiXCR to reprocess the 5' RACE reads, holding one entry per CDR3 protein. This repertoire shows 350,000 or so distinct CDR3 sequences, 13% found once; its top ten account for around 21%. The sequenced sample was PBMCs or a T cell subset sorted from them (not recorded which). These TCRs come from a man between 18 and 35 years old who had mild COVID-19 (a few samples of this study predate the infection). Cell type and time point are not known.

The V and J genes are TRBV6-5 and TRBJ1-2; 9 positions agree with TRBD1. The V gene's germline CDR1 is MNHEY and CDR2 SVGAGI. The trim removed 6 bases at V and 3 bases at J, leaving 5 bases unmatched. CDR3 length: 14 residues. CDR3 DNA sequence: TGTGCCAGCAGATACAGGGGGCAGGACTATGGCTACACCTTC. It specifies CASRYRGQDYGYTF.

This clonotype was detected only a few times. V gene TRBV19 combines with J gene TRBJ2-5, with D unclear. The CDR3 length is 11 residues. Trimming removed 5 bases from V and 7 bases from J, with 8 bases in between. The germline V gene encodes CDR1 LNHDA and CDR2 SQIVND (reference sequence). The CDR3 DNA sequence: TGTGCCAGTAGTTCGTCTGGGACCCAGTACTTC. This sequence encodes CASSSSGTQYF. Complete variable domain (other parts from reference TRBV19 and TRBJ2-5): DGGITQSPKYLFRKEGQNVTLSCEQNLNHDAMYWYRQDPGQGLRLIYYSQIVNDFQKGDIAEGYSVSREKKESFPLTVTSAQKNPTAFYLCASSSSGTQYFGPGTRLLVL.

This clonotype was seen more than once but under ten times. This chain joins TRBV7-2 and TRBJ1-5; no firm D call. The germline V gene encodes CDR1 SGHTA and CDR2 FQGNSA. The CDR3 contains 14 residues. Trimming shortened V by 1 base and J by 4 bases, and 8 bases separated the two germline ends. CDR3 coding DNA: TGTGCCAGCAGCTTAGACGGACTGAATCAGCCCCAGCATTTT. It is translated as CASSLDGLNQPQHF.

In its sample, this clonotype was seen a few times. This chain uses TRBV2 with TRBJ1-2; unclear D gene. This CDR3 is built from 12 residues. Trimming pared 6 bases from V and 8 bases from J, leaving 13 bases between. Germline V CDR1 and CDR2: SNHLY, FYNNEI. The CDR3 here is CASSSWGAGYTF. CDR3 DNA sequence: TGTGCCAGCAGCTCGTGGGGAGCAGGCTACACCTTC.

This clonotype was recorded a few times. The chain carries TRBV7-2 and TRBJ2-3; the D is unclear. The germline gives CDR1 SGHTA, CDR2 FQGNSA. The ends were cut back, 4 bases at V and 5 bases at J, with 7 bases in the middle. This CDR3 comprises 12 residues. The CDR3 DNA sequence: TGTGCCAGCAGCTCGGTGGTAGATACGCAGTATTTT. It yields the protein CASSSVVDTQYF.

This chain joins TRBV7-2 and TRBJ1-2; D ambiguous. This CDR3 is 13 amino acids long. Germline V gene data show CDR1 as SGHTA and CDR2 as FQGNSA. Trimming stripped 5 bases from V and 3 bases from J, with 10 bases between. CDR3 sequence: CASSLNQDYGYTF. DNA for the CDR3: TGTGCCAGCAGCCTAAATCAGGACTATGGCTACACCTTC.

Written as DNA, the CDR3 is TGTGCCAGCGCTCAAGCGGCAGGTAGCACAGATACGCAGTATTTT. This sequence encodes CASAQAAGSTDTQYF. The chain joins TRBV12-3 or TRBV12-4 to TRBJ2-3; possibly TRBD2 for D (5 bases). CDR3 length: 15 residues. Trimming took 8 bases from V and 0 from J, leaving 15 bases between them.

The CDR3 DNA is TGTGCCAGCAGCCCCCGGGGATTACCTCTTGAAGCTTTCTTT. Translation: CASSPRGLPLEAFF. The V and J genes are TRBV6-5 and TRBJ1-1; D is undetermined. Germline V gives CDR1 MNHEY, CDR2 SVGAGI. Trimming removed 6 bases from V and 7 bases from J, with 18 bases in between. The CDR3 loop spans 14 amino acids.

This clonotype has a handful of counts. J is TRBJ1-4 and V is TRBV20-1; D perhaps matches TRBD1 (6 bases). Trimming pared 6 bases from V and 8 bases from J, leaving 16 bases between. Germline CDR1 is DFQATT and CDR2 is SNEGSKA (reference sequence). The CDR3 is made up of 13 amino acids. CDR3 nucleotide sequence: TGCAGTGCAAACAGGGCGGGAACCGAAAAACTGTTTTTT. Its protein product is CSANRAGTEKLFF.